The T cell receptor (beta chain) described here comes from a study of T-cell reconstitution after alpha-beta-depleted transplantation in children. Study-level findings and limits: About two months after transplant, alpha-beta T cells reportedly came from several hundred expanded graft clones.

CDR3 length equals 15 residues. V dropped 2 bases and J dropped 3 bases, with 13 bases sitting between them. Germline CDR1 MDHEN, CDR2 SYDVKM. A TCRbeta library incorporating unique molecular identifiers was prepared. TCRdb independently ran MiXCR on the PCR reads; one entry per CDR3 protein. The data show about 150,000 distinct CDR3 sequences, with 11% seen just once and around 14% held by the top ten. This clonotype was picked up many times. Antigen: not known. The TCR comes from a boy aged 2-9 years with acute myeloid leukemia, due to receive a stem cell transplant. The V and J genes are TRBV28 and TRBJ2-5; TRBD1 or TRBD2 may be the D gene (6 bases each). The sequencing used PBMCs, collected before TCRalphabeta/CD19-depleted stem cell transplant. CDR3 region: CASSLGRGPKETQYF. The DNA for the CDR3 is TGTGCCAGCAGTTTAGGCCGGGGGCCTAAAGAGACCCAGTACTTC.